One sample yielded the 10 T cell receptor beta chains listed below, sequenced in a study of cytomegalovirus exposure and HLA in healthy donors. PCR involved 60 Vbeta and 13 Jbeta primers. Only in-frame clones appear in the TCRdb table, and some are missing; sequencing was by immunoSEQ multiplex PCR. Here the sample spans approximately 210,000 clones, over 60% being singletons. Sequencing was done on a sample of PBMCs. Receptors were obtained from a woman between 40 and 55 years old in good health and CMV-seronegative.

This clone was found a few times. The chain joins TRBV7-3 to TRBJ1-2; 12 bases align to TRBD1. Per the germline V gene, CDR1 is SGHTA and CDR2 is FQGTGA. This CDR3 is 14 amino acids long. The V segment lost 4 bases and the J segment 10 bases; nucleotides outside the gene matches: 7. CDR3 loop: CASSSPGTGGVYTF. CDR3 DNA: TGTGCCAGCAGCTCACCGGGGACAGGGGGCGTCTACACCTTC.

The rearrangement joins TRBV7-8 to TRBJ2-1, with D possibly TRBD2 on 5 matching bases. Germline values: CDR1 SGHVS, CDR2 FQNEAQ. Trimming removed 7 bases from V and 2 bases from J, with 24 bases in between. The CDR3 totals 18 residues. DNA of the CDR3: TGTGCCAGCATCCCTGGGAAAGGTGGGAGTATCCCCTACAATGAGCAGTTCTTC. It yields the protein CASIPGKGGSIPYNEQFF.

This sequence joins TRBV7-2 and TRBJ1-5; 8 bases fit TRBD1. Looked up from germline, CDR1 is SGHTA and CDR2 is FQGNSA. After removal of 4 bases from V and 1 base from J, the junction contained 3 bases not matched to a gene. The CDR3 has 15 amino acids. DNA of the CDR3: TGTGCCAGCAGCTCACAGGGGGGCAGCAATCAGCCCCAGCATTTT. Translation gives CASSSQGGSNQPQHF.

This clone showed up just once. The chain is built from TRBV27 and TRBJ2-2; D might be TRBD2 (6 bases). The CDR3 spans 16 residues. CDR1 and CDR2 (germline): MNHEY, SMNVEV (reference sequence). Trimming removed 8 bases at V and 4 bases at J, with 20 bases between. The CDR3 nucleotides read TGTGCCAGCCGCTCGGCCGGAGGGGTCGGCACCGGGGAGCTGTTTTTT. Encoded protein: CASRSAGGVGTGELFF.

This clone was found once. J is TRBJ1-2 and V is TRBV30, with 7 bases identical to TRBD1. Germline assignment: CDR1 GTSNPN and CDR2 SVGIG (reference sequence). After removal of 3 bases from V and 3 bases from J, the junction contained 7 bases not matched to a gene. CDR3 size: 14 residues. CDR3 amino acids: CAWSPRDSYYGYTF. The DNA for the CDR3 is TGTGCCTGGAGCCCGCGGGACAGTTACTATGGCTACACCTTC.

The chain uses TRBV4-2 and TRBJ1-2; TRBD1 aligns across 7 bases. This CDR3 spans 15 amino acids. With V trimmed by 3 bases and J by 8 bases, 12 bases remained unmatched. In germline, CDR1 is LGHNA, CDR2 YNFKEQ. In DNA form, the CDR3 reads TGTGCCAGCAGCCAGCAGGGACAGAGTCAGGAGGGCTACACCTTC. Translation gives CASSQQGQSQEGYTF.

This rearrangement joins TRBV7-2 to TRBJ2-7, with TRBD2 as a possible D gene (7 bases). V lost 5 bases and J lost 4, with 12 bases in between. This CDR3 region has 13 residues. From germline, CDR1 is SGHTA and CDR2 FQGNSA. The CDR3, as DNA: TGTGCCAGCAGCCCCAGGGGAGGGTACGAGCAGTACTTC. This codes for CASSPRGGYEQYF. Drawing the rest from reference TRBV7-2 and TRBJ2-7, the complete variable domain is GAGVSQSPSNKVTEKGKDVELRCDPISGHTALYWYRQSLGQGLEFLIYFQGNSAPDKSGLPSDRFSAERTGGSVSTLTIQRTQQEDSAVYLCASSPRGGYEQYFGPGTRLTVT.

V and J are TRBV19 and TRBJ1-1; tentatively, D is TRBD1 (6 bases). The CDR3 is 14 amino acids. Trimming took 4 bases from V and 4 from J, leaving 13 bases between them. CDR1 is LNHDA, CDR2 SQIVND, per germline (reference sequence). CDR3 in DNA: TGTGCCAGTAGTACGCACAGGGTCCCCACTGAAGCTTTCTTT. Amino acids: CASSTHRVPTEAFF.

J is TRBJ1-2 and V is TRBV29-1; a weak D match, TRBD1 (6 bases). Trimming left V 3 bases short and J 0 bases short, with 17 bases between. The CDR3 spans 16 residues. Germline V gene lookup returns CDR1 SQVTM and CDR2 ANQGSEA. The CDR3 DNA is TGCAGCGTTGAGGTACCGGGGGGCGCCGCTAACTATGGCTACACCTTC. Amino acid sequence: CSVEVPGGAANYGYTF.

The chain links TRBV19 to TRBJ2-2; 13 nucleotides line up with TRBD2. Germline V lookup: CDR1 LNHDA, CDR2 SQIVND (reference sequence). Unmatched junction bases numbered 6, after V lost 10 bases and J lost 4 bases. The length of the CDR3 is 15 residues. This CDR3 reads CATRTSGSPTGELFF. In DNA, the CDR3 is TGTGCCACTCGGACTAGCGGGAGCCCCACCGGGGAGCTGTTTTTT.